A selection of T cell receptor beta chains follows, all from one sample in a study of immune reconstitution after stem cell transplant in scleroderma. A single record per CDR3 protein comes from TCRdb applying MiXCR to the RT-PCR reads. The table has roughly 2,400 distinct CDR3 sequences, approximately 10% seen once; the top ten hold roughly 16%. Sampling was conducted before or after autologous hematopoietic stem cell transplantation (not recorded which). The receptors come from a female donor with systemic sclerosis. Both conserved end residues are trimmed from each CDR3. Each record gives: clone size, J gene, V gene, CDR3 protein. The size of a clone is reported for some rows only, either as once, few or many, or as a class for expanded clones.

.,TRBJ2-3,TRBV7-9,ASSLGWQVPSTDTQY
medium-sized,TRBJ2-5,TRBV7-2,ASSLRRGAGGVETQY
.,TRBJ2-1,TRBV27,ASSPYPNEQF
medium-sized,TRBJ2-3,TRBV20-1,SARVGRGGSTDTQY
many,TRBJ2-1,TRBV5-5,ASSLLGQGFSEQF
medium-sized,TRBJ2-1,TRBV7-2,ASSSTGGEQF
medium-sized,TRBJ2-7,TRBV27,ASTSRDRVYEQY
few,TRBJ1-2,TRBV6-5,ASRIQGFGGYA
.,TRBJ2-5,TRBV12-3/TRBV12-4,ASSFSGEGETQY
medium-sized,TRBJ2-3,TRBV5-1,ASSLPRMGGTDTQY
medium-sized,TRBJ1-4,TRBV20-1,SARRGPATNEKLF
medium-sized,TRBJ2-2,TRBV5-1,ASSNGQPGELF
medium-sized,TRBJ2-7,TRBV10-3,AISSISGGSSYEQY
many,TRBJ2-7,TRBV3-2,ASSHKGQGNSYEQY
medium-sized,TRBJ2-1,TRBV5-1,ASRILAGGPDEQF
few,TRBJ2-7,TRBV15,ATSLDRGLNEQY
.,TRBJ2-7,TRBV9,ASSVDSTYEQY